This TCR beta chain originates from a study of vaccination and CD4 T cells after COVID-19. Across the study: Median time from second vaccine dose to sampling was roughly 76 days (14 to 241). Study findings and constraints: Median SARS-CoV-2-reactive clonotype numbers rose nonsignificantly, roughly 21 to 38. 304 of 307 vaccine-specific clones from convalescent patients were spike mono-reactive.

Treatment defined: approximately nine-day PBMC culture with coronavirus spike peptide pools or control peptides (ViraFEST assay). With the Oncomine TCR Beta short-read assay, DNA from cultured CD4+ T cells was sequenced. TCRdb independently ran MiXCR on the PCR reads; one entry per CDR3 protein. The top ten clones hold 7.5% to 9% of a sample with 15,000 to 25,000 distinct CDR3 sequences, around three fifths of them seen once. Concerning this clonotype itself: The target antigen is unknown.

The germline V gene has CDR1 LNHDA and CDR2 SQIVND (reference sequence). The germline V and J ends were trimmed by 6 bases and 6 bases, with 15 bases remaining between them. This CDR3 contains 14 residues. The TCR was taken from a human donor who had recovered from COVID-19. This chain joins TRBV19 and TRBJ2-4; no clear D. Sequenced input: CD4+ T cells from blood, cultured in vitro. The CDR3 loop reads CASRSGENRNIQYF. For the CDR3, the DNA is TGTGCCAGTAGAAGTGGGGAAAACAGAAACATTCAGTACTTC. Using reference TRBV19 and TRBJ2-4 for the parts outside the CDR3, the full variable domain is DGGITQSPKYLFRKEGQNVTLSCEQNLNHDAMYWYRQDPGQGLRLIYYSQIVNDFQKGDIAEGYSVSREKKESFPLTVTSAQKNPTAFYLCASRSGENRNIQYFGAGTRLSVL.